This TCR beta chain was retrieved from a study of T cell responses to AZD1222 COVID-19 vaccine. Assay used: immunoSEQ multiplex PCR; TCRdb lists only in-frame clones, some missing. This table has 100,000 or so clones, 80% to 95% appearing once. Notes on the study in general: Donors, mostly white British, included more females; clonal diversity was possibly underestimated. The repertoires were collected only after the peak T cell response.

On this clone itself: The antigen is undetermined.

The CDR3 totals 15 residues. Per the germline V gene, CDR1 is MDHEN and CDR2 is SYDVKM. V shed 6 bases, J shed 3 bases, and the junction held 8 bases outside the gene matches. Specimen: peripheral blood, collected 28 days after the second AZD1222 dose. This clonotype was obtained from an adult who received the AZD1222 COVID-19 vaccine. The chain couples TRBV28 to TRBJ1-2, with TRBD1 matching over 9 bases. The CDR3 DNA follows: TGTGCCAGCAGCCCCGGGACAGGGAACTACTATGGCTACACCTTC. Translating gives CASSPGTGNYYGYTF.